This T cell receptor (beta chain) came from a study of T cell repertoires in cytomegalovirus infection. In the study overall: Well-studied HLA-B-restricted CMV epitopes were used in the study alongside recently identified HLA-C-restricted ones. Matching HLA type and CMV infection were both indicated by public TCR beta signatures.

Concerning this clonotype itself: The antigen is unknown.

CDR3 length equals 18 residues. The V segment lost 5 bases and the J segment 0 bases; nucleotides outside the gene matches: 6. General study findings and limits: The ex vivo response was dominated by HLA-C-restricted CMV-specific TCR beta clonotypes. Pooled public TCR beta family frequency picked out CMV carriers with the relevant HLA.

TCRdb analysed the reads with MiXCR anew, one entry per CDR3 protein. Of some 220,000 distinct CDR3 sequences listed, 35% to 45% are singletons. The sample was CD8+ T cells from cultured PBMCs, taken from culture after CMV antigen stimulation. The origin of this receptor is a human donor in good health (CMV status not recorded). Some clones in this sample may be carry-over from other donors' samples. This chain joins TRBV12-3 or TRBV12-4 and TRBJ2-1; 14 bases line up with TRBD2. CDR3 loop: CASSMGLAGVTSYNEQFF. CDR3 sequence (DNA): TGTGCCAGCAGTATGGGACTAGCGGGGGTAACCTCCTACAATGAGCAGTTCTTC.